The TCR beta chain described here comes from a study of neoadjuvant nivolumab and ipilimumab in lung cancer. Points on this clone: What it recognizes is unknown.

Points from the study as a whole: Pretherapy blood TCR richness correlated positively with resected tumor richness. From pretherapy to surgery, tumor richness and clonality rose with dual therapy.

The repertoire was sequenced with immunoSEQ multiplex PCR; TCRdb's copy has only in-frame clones and lacks some. The table includes about 38,000 clones, 80% to 90% detected once. The material was peripheral blood, obtained before neoadjuvant nivolumab, alone or with ipilimumab. The receptor comes from an adult with non-small cell lung cancer.

CDR3 sequence (DNA): TGTGCCAGCAGTCCGACAGGAAATGGCTACGAGCAGTACTTC. This gives the protein CASSPTGNGYEQYF. V usage is TRBV6-5 and J usage is TRBJ2-7, with D possibly being TRBD1 (6 bases). The CDR3 contains 14 residues. Germline CDR1 MNHEY, CDR2 SVGAGI. Trimming shortened V by 5 bases and J by 3 bases, and 14 bases separated the two germline ends.